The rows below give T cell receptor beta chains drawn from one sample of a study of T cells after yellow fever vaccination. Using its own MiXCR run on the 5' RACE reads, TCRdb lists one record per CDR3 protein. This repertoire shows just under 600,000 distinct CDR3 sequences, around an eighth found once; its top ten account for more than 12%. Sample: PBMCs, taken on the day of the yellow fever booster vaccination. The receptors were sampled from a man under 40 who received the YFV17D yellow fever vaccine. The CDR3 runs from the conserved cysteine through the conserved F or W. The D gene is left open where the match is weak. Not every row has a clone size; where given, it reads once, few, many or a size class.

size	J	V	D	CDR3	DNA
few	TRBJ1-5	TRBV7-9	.	CASTSGGSSQPQHF	TGTGCCAGCACCTCGGGAGGGTCTAGTCAGCCCCAGCATTTT
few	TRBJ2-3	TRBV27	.	CASSFIVSTDTQYF	TGTGCCAGCAGTTTCATTGTTTCCACAGATACGCAGTATTTT
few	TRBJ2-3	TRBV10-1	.	CATGPTTDTQYF	TGCGCCACCGGACCCACCACAGATACGCAGTATTTT
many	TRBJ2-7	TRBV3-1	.	CASQPGGGSYEQYF	TGTGCCAGCCAACCAGGGGGGGGGTCCTACGAGCAGTACTTC
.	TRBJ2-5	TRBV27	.	CASSPPGARETQYF	TGTGCCAGCAGCCCCCCCGGAGCTAGAGAGACCCAGTACTTC
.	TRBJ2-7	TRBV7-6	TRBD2	CASSLRGLAGGDRSYEQYF	TGTGCCAGCAGCTTACGTGGACTAGCGGGGGGAGATCGCTCCTACGAGCAGTACTTC
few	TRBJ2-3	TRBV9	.	CASSVRTTDTQYF	TGTGCCAGCAGCGTACGGACCACAGATACGCAGTATTTT
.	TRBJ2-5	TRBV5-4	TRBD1	CASSWGTAQETQYF	TGTGCCAGCAGCTGGGGGACAGCCCAAGAGACCCAGTACTTC
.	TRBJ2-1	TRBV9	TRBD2	CASSLRLAGVEQFF	TGTGCCAGCAGCTTACGACTAGCGGGAGTGGAGCAGTTCTTC
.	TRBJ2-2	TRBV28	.	CASSLAGTATGELFF	TGTGCCAGCAGTCTGGCAGGGACGGCCACCGGGGAGCTGTTTTTT
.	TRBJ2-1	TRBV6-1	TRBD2	CASGPRTSGYNEQFF	TGTGCCAGCGGCCCAAGGACTAGCGGCTACAATGAGCAGTTCTTC
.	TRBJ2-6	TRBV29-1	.	CSVGRGTGANVLTF	TGCAGCGTTGGCAGGGGAACTGGGGCCAACGTCCTGACTTTC
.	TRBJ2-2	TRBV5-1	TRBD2	CASSLRGTSGSPPGELFF	TGCGCCAGCAGCCTTCGGGGGACTAGCGGGAGTCCACCCGGGGAGCTGTTTTTT
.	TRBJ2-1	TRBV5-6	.	CASRPTGSGEQFF	TGTGCCAGCAGGCCAACAGGGAGTGGTGAGCAGTTCTTC
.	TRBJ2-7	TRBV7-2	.	CASSLDASKQYF	TGTGCCAGCAGCTTAGACGCCAGCAAGCAGTACTTC
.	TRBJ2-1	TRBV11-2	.	CASSWDRGMDNEQFF	TGTGCCAGCAGCTGGGATCGGGGTATGGACAATGAGCAGTTCTTC
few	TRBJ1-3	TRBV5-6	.	CASSPIPRVSGNTIYF	TGTGCCAGCAGCCCGATCCCTCGTGTCTCTGGAAACACCATATATTTT
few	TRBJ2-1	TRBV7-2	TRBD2	CASSPSGRDNEQFF	TGTGCCAGCAGCCCAAGCGGGAGGGACAATGAGCAGTTCTTC
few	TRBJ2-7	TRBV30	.	CAWGGGQSHSYEQYF	TGTGCCTGGGGCGGGGGACAGAGTCACTCCTACGAGCAGTACTTC
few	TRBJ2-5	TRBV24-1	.	CATSRRGQETQYF	TGTGCCACCAGTAGGAGGGGTCAGGAGACCCAGTACTTC